This passage covers 14 T cell receptor beta chains from one sample sequenced in a study of shared clonotypes between healthy human individuals. The protocol was immunoSEQ multiplex PCR, while the TCRdb copy is restricted to in-frame clones and leaves out a portion. Of about 490,000 clones listed, roughly 80% are singletons. The sequenced sample consisted of PBMCs. These receptors all come from a woman aged 40 to 50 in good health. Some clones in this sample may be carry-over from other donors' samples.

As regards this clone: This likely traces to a read error, being one base from a far larger clone. The rearrangement uses TRBV6-1 and TRBJ2-2; D tentatively reads TRBD1 or TRBD2 (6 bases each). In germline, CDR1 is MNHNS, CDR2 SASEGT. There are 15 residues in the CDR3. Trimming took off 11 bases at V and 3 bases at J, with 19 bases between the two ends. CDR3 sequence: CAGTPGDTHTGELFF. DNA of the CDR3: TGTGCCGGCACCCCGGGGGACACTCACACCGGGGAGCTGTTTTTT.

A word on this clone: One base separates it from a far larger clone, so it is likely a read error. The CDR3, as DNA: TGTGCCAGCTCAGCTGAGGTCGGCAGGGCGGGTCCCCAGCATTTT. This gives the protein CASSAEVGRAGPQHF. The chain combines TRBV18 with TRBJ1-5; a weak D match, TRBD1 (5 bases). This CDR3 region has 15 residues. Per the germline V gene, CDR1 is KGHSH and CDR2 is LQKENI. Between the trimmed V and J ends, which lost 5 bases and 10 bases, there was a span of 21 bases.

The J gene is TRBJ1-1, the V gene TRBV5-1, with D unresolved. Germline-derived CDR1 and CDR2 are SGHRS and YFSETQ. CDR3 size: 13 residues. The V end lost 4 bases, the J end lost 1 base, and 8 bases lay between the germline ends. The CDR3 DNA reads TGCGCCAGCAGCAGATTTTCGAACACTGAAGCTTTCTTT. It is translated as CASSRFSNTEAFF.

This chain links TRBV9 with TRBJ2-1; TRBD2 matches at 7 bases. This CDR3 region has 15 residues. CDR1 SGDLS and CDR2 YYNGEE come from the germline V gene. The trim removed 4 bases at V and 4 bases at J, leaving 8 bases unmatched. CDR3 DNA sequence: TGTGCCAGCAGCACAAGCGGGGTTAGGTACAATGAGCAGTTCTTC. Translated, it gives CASSTSGVRYNEQFF.

Details on this clone: The same CDR3 can be traced to other DNA sequences in this sample. This chain links TRBV7-2 with TRBJ2-3; no clear D. The CDR3 spans 14 residues. Trimming shortened V by 2 bases and J by 1 base, and 7 bases separated the two germline ends. The V gene's germline CDR1 is SGHTA and CDR2 FQGNSA. CDR3 sequence (DNA): TGTGCCAGCAGCTTATCCAGCGGCACAGATACGCAGTATTTT. Its translation is CASSLSSGTDTQYF.

The chain combines TRBV5-1 with TRBJ1-4; no clear D gene. Between the trimmed V and J ends, which lost 2 bases and 3 bases, there was a span of 11 bases. From germline, CDR1 is SGHRS and CDR2 YFSETQ. This CDR3 is built from 15 residues. Here the CDR3 reads CASSFRNAANEKLFF. The DNA for the CDR3 is TGCGCCAGCAGCTTTAGGAACGCGGCTAATGAAAAACTGTTTTTT.

In its sample, this clone was seen many times. The sample carries other DNA sequences with the same CDR3. This chain connects TRBV6-4 to TRBJ2-1, with TRBD2 identical over 8 bases. Trimming cost V 5 bases and J 3 bases; bases outside gene matches: 3. This CDR3 has 14 residues. CDR1 is MRHNA and CDR2 is SNTAGT in the germline V gene. The CDR3: CASSPGLDYNEQFF. Here the CDR3 DNA reads TGTGCCAGCAGTCCGGGACTAGACTACAATGAGCAGTTCTTC.

With respect to this clone: The likely explanation is a read error, given a far larger clone one base away. The gene calls are TRBV7-9 and TRBJ1-4; no definite D call. Per the germline V gene, CDR1 is SEHNR and CDR2 is FQNEAQ (reference sequence). Deletions cut 4 bases from V and 11 bases from J, with 8 bases between. This CDR3 spans 11 amino acids. The CDR3 sequence is CASSSVQKLFF. The CDR3 region has the DNA TGTGCCAGCAGCTCCGTACAGAAACTGTTTTTT.

The gene calls are TRBV7-8 and TRBJ1-2; a possible D gene is TRBD1 (5 bases). The CDR3 spans 17 residues. The germline CDR1 and CDR2 sequences are SGHVS and FQNEAQ. V lost 5 bases and J 4 bases, leaving 23 bases between the germline ends. The CDR3 loop reads CASSPMRTGRSAYGYTF. DNA for the CDR3: TGTGCCAGCAGCCCCATGAGAACGGGACGGTCGGCCTATGGCTACACCTTC.

The rearrangement joins TRBV28 to TRBJ1-1; D remains unclear. The CDR3 is made up of 14 amino acids. V lost 6 bases and J lost 2, with 13 bases in between. Germline V gene data show CDR1 as MDHEN and CDR2 as SYDVKM. The CDR3 here is CASRPHSPNTEAFF. The CDR3 bases are TGTGCCAGCAGACCCCACTCCCCTAACACTGAAGCTTTCTTT. Filled out from reference TRBV28 and TRBJ1-1, the complete variable domain reads DVKVTQSSRYLVKRTGEKVFLECVQDMDHENMFWYRQDPGLGLRLIYFSYDVKMKEKGDIPEGYSVSREKKERFSLILESASTNQTSMYLCASRPHSPNTEAFFGQGTRLTVV.

The chain couples TRBV18 to TRBJ2-5; 7 bases align to TRBD2. Trimming at V came to 3 bases and at J to 5 bases, leaving 9 bases not matched to a gene. Germline V gene sequence: CDR1 KGHSH, CDR2 LQKENI. The CDR3 length is 15 residues. In DNA, the CDR3 is TGTGCCAGCTCACCTGGCGGGAGTTTCCGGGAGACCCAGTACTTC. This encodes CASSPGGSFRETQYF.

Concerning this clone itself: With only one base between it and a far larger clone, this is likely a read error. At the DNA level, this CDR3 is encoded by other sequences in the same sample as well. The chain uses TRBV29-1 and TRBJ2-5, with 13 bases matching TRBD2. After removal of 7 bases from V and 4 bases from J, the junction contained 6 bases not matched to a gene. The CDR3 spans 14 residues. The V gene's germline CDR1 is SQVTM and CDR2 ANQGSEA. CDR3 nucleotide sequence: TGCAGCGCTAGGACTAGCGGGAGTCTAGAGACCCAGTACTTC. Amino acid sequence: CSARTSGSLETQYF.

The sample holds a few counts of this clone. The rearrangement joins TRBV7-9 to TRBJ2-2, with D perhaps matching TRBD1 or TRBD2 (5 bases each). The CDR3 consists of 13 residues. Looked up from germline, CDR1 is SEHNR and CDR2 is FQNEAQ (reference sequence). V lost 4 bases and J 3 bases, leaving 6 bases between the germline ends. The CDR3 sequence: CASSSGHTGELFF. In DNA, the CDR3 is TGTGCCAGCAGCTCGGGACACACCGGGGAGCTGTTTTTT.

The rearrangement links TRBV5-1 to TRBJ1-1; TRBD1 agrees at 9 bases. CDR3 length: 14 residues. The junction had 4 bases not matched to a gene; V was cut back by 4 bases and J by 3 bases. CDR1 is SGHRS and CDR2 is YFSETQ in the germline V gene. The CDR3, as DNA: TGCGCCAGCAGCCCACAGGGGGCGCACACTGAAGCTTTCTTT. Protein sequence: CASSPQGAHTEAFF.